This note documents a single T cell receptor (beta chain) sequence. The data belong to a study of blood T cell repertoires in COVID-19. The overall study: There were acute and convalescent COVID-19 samples, and they came from the United States, Italy and Spain. T cells, B-cell-depleted T cells, or PBMCs supplied cDNA or gDNA.

During active infection, Seattle patients enrolled and were then monitored through disease. How the authors handled the data: Reference gene primer amplification gave estimated nucleated cell counts. The table came from immunoSEQ multiplex PCR; TCRdb's copy has only in-frame clones and leaves some out. The V and J calls and clone size were taken over from that table, and D and trimming were inferred from the DNA. The top ten hold approximately 7.4% of the sample, which has some 350,000 clones, 85% to 90% seen once. V shed 0 bases and J shed 4 bases, with 9 bases lying between them. This CDR3 has 14 residues. Germline CDR1 WSHSY, CDR2 SAAADI.

The sample was peripheral blood. This chain connects TRBV10-2 to TRBJ1-2; TRBD1 might be the D (6 bases). This TCR derives from a woman in her 70s with COVID-19, enrolled during active disease. In nucleotides, the CDR3 is TGCGCCAGCAGTGAGTCCGGGACAAGCTATGGCTACACCTTC. Protein: CASSESGTSYGYTF.